This T cell receptor beta chain was obtained from a study of identical twins. V gave up 4 bases and J gave up 6 bases, with 16 bases separating them. The CDR3 runs to 14 residues. Germline CDR1 and CDR2: LGHDT and YNNKEL (reference sequence). Points from the study as a whole: The same donors were not followed; conclusions instead depended on cross-sectional statistical analysis. Out-of-frame alpha sequences common to twins exhibited an excess of low generation probability. Where beta out-of-frame sequences were concerned, excess twin sharing was weaker.

This clonotype was seen a handful of times. Its target is unknown. TCRdb recomputed calls from the 5' RACE reads with MiXCR, one row per CDR3 protein. Altogether around 450,000 distinct CDR3 sequences are present, approximately 15% being singletons, with the ten largest covering around 0.57%. These data also formed part of another study, on yellow fever vaccine responses in identical twins.

The rearrangement uses TRBV3-1 and TRBJ2-7; D may be TRBD2 (6 bases). The sequenced sample consisted of CD4+ T cells sorted from blood. This TCR was recovered from a young woman in good health. DNA of the CDR3: TGTGCCAGCAGCCGGCGGGGCGACGGACCCGAGCAGTACTTC. This encodes CASSRRGDGPEQYF.